The 13 T cell receptor beta chains in this list originate from one sample, sequenced in a study of OX40 agonist ivuxolimab in advanced cancers. TCRdb's table, derived via immunoSEQ multiplex PCR, lists solely in-frame clones and lacks some. This table has tens of thousands of clones, approximately 86% appearing once. The specimen comprised CD4+ or CD8+ T cells sorted from blood, sampled in a trial of the OX40 agonist ivuxolimab. Source of these receptors: an adult with an advanced solid tumor such as melanoma, head and neck, liver or kidney cancer.

The chain is built from TRBV5-8 and TRBJ2-1; 8 nucleotides match TRBD2. Trimming removed 7 bases from V and 1 base from J; junction bases left unmatched: 4. The CDR3 has 14 amino acids. CDR1 and CDR2 from the germline V gene are SGHTS and YDEGEE. Written as DNA, the CDR3 is TGTGCCAGCGCCCGGGGGGGATCCTACAATGAGCAGTTCTTC. This translates into CASARGGSYNEQFF. Full variable domain (missing parts from reference TRBV5-8 and TRBJ2-1): EAGVTQSPTHLIKTRGQQATLRCSPISGHTSVYWYQQALGLGLQFLLWYDEGEERNRGNFPPRFSGRQFPNYSSELNVNALELEDSALYLCASARGGSYNEQFFGPGTRLTVL.

This clone was seen only once. This chain uses TRBV7-9 with TRBJ2-1; no reliable D call. The CDR3 sequence is 13 residues long. Trimming took off 7 bases at V and 15 bases at J, with 22 bases between the two ends. Germline-derived CDR1 and CDR2 are SEHNR and FQNEAQ (reference sequence). In DNA form, the CDR3 reads TGTGCCAGCACGCCCTTTCGCCCGGAGCCGCTGTTCTTC. Translating it yields CASTPFRPEPLFF.

The rearrangement uses TRBV2 and TRBJ1-5; D unclear. Trimming took off 4 bases at V and 6 bases at J, with 13 bases between the two ends. Looked up from germline, CDR1 is SNHLY and CDR2 is FYNNEI. The CDR3 runs 14 residues. The CDR3, as DNA: TGTGCCAGCAGTGTAAGTGAAGGGTTTCAGCCCCAGCATTTT. Its translation is CASSVSEGFQPQHF.

The gene calls are TRBV30 and TRBJ2-7, with D unresolved. V dropped 5 bases and J dropped 0 bases, with 8 bases sitting between them. The CDR3 has 12 amino acids. Germline V gene lookup returns CDR1 GTSNPN and CDR2 SVGIG (reference sequence). In DNA form, the CDR3 reads TGTGCCTGGCAGGCGAGCTCCTACGAGCAGTACTTC. Encoded protein: CAWQASSYEQYF.

CDR3 nucleotides: TGTGCCAGTAGTACCCGACAAAGCAATCAGCCCCAGCATTTT. Protein sequence: CASSTRQSNQPQHF. The chain couples TRBV19 to TRBJ1-5; unclear D gene. The CDR3 is 14 amino acids. Germline assignment: CDR1 LNHDA and CDR2 SQIVND (reference sequence). With 4 bases removed from V and 1 base from J, the gap between germline ends came to 8 bases. Filled out from reference TRBV19 and TRBJ1-5, the complete variable domain reads DGGITQSPKYLFRKEGQNVTLSCEQNLNHDAMYWYRQDPGQGLRLIYYSQIVNDFQKGDIAEGYSVSREKKESFPLTVTSAQKNPTAFYLCASSTRQSNQPQHFGDGTRLSIL.

The genes are TRBV7-9 and TRBJ2-2; 10 bases align to TRBD1. The CDR3 is 17 amino acids. Per the germline V gene, CDR1 is SEHNR and CDR2 is FQNEAQ (reference sequence). With 3 bases clipped from V and 3 bases from J, the junction kept 7 bases outside the gene matches. CDR3 sequence reads: CASSLRQGAIDTGELFF. The DNA for the CDR3 is TGTGCCAGCAGCTTGCGACAGGGGGCAATTGACACCGGGGAGCTGTTTTTT.

The chain is built from TRBV11-2 and TRBJ2-7; 9 bases match TRBD1. V lost 4 bases and J lost 5; bases outside the gene matches: 9. The CDR3 spans 15 residues. Germline CDR1 reads SGHAT; CDR2 reads FQNNGV. CDR3 DNA sequence: TGTGCCAGCAGCTCTATACGGACAGGGGAGGACGAGCAGTACTTC. The encoded protein is CASSSIRTGEDEQYF.

The V and J genes are TRBV25-1 and TRBJ2-1; 15 bases agree with TRBD2. Germline V lookup: CDR1 MGHDK, CDR2 SYGVNS. The CDR3 contains 15 residues. V shed 6 bases, J shed 7 bases, and the junction held 4 bases outside the gene matches. The DNA for the CDR3 is TGTGCCAGCAGCCCCGGGACTAGCGGGGGGAATGAGCAGTTCTTC. Protein sequence: CASSPGTSGGNEQFF.

CDR3 sequence (DNA): TGCAGCGTTGAAGAACCTAGCATAGAACCAGATACGCAGTATTTT. Amino acid sequence: CSVEEPSIEPDTQYF. V gene TRBV29-1 combines with J gene TRBJ2-3; TRBD2 might be the D (5 bases). The V and J ends lost 0 bases and 4 bases respectively, with 14 bases between them. Germline V gives CDR1 SQVTM, CDR2 ANQGSEA. CDR3 length equals 15 residues.

The rearrangement joins TRBV28 to TRBJ2-2; D not certain. The V end lost 11 bases, the J end lost 5 bases, and 18 bases lay between the germline ends. Germline assignment: CDR1 MDHEN and CDR2 SYDVKM. CDR3 length equals 14 residues. CDR3 sequence: CAADKDPRTGELFF. As DNA, the CDR3 is TGTGCCGCAGACAAGGATCCGAGGACCGGGGAGCTGTTTTTT.

The chain has TRBV7-8 and TRBJ1-2; D call uncertain. V lost 2 bases and J lost 5, with 9 bases in between. This CDR3 is 13 amino acids long. Germline CDR1 and CDR2: SGHVS and FQNEAQ. The CDR3 sequence: CASSLRIGYGYTF. The DNA for the CDR3 is TGTGCCAGCAGCTTAAGGATAGGGTATGGCTACACCTTC. Full variable domain (rest looked up from reference TRBV7-8 and TRBJ1-2): GAGVSQSPRYKVAKRGQDVALRCDPISGHVSLFWYQQALGQGPEFLTYFQNEAQLDKSGLPSDRFFAERPEGSVSTLKIQRTQQEDSAVYLCASSLRIGYGYTFGSGTRLTVV.

J is TRBJ1-2 and V is TRBV5-6; D ambiguous. The germline V gene has CDR1 SGHDT and CDR2 YYEEEE. V lost 0 bases, J lost 10 bases, and 7 bases lay in between. The CDR3 is 11 amino acids. The CDR3 spells CASSLAVNYTF. CDR3 in DNA: TGTGCCAGCAGCTTGGCAGTAAACTACACCTTC.

The chain's CDR3 is CASSQTSGGEHTQYF. The CDR3 bases are TGTGCCAGTAGTCAGACTAGCGGGGGGGAACATACGCAGTATTTT. This chain links TRBV19 with TRBJ2-3; 14 positions match TRBD2. The CDR3 runs to 15 residues. After removal of 5 bases from V and 7 bases from J, the junction contained 5 bases not matched to a gene. The germline V gene encodes CDR1 LNHDA and CDR2 SQIVND (reference sequence).